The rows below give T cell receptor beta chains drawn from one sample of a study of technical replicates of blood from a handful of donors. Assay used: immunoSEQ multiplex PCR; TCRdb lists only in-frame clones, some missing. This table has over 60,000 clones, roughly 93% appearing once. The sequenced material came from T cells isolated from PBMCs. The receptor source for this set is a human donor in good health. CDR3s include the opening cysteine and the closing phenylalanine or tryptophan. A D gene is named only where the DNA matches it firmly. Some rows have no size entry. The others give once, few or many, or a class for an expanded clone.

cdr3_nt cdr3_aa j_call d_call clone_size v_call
TGTGCCAGCAGCCCCGGTGGGGCTAGCGTGGGGAATGAGCAGTTCTTC CASSPGGASVGNEQFF TRBJ2-1 . . TRBV11-2
TGTGCCAGTAGGGCAGGGGGAACGAACACTGAAGCTTTCTTT CASRAGGTNTEAFF TRBJ1-1 TRBD1 few TRBV19
TGCGCCAGCAGTGAGTTTGTCTTTGATACGCAGTATTTT CASSEFVFDTQYF TRBJ2-3 . few TRBV10-1
TGTGCCAGTAGTACCCCAGGGTTGGGTGGCTACACCTTC CASSTPGLGGYTF TRBJ1-2 . . TRBV19
TGTGCCAGCAGCTCGTCTAGCGGGAGGGGGGAGACCCAGTACTTC CASSSSSGRGETQYF TRBJ2-5 TRBD2 . TRBV11-2
TGTGCCAGCAACCCGACAGGGCGGTCCTACGAGCAGTACTTC CASNPTGRSYEQYF TRBJ2-7 TRBD1 . TRBV6-5
TGTGCCAGCAGTGGGACTATTGCGGCAAACATTCAGTACTTC CASSGTIAANIQYF TRBJ2-4 . . TRBV2
TGTGCCAGCAGCTTAGCGGACACGATCTCCTACGAGCAGTACTTC CASSLADTISYEQYF TRBJ2-7 . . TRBV7-9
TGTGCCAGCAGTTCGGACAGCTCCTATAATTCACCCCTCCACTTT CASSSDSSYNSPLHF TRBJ1-6 . . TRBV11-3
TGTGCCAGCAGTTGGGGATACGACCGGGACAGGGCTTTTCATCAGCCCCAGCATTTT CASSWGYDRDRAFHQPQHF TRBJ1-5 TRBD1 . TRBV28
TGTGCCAGCAGCCCCTCTCTCCAAAGCGGTGCCTATGGCTACACCTTC CASSPSLQSGAYGYTF TRBJ1-2 . . TRBV9
TGCGCCAGCAGACCTACAGGTTTCAATCAGCCCCAGCATTTT CASRPTGFNQPQHF TRBJ1-5 . few TRBV4-1
TGCGCCAGCAGCTCCCAACCGGGACTAGCGGGAGCTCAAGGTACGCAGTATTTT CASSSQPGLAGAQGTQYF TRBJ2-3 TRBD2 . TRBV5-1
TGTGCCAGCAGTTCATCGACAGGCCCCTACGAGCAGTACTTC CASSSSTGPYEQYF TRBJ2-7 . . TRBV28
TGTGCCACCAGCCCCCGGACAGGGAGCGGCTACACCTTC CATSPRTGSGYTF TRBJ1-2 TRBD1 . TRBV15
TGTGCCAGCAGCCCGGGACAGGGTTTGGGCAATGAGCAGTTCTTC CASSPGQGLGNEQFF TRBJ2-1 TRBD1 . TRBV6-5
TGTGCCAGCAGCTTATCAGGGGATTCACCCCTCCACTTT CASSLSGDSPLHF TRBJ1-6 . . TRBV7-9
TGCAGCGTTCTAATCGGGTCGGGGGGCAATGGCTACACCTTC CSVLIGSGGNGYTF TRBJ1-2 . . TRBV29-1
TGCGCCAGCAGCTTGCAAAATCGACTAGCCCAAGAGACCCAGTACTTC CASSLQNRLAQETQYF TRBJ2-5 TRBD2 . TRBV5-1
TGCGCCAGCAGCTACGAGCGAACAGATACGCAGTATTTT CASSYERTDTQYF TRBJ2-3 . . TRBV5-1
TGCGCCAGCAGCCAAGATCAACTAGCCGTAATGGGCAATGAGCAGTTCTTC CASSQDQLAVMGNEQFF TRBJ2-1 . . TRBV4-1
TGTGCCAGTAGTATACGGGTTAACACAGATACGCAGTATTTT CASSIRVNTDTQYF TRBJ2-3 . . TRBV19
TGTGCCAGCAGGTTCCAGGGCGGGAGTGATGGCTACACCTTC CASRFQGGSDGYTF TRBJ1-2 . . TRBV9
TGTGCCAGCAGCTGGGCGGACAGTTCCTACGAGCAGTACTTC CASSWADSSYEQYF TRBJ2-7 . . TRBV5-8
TGTGCCAGCAGCCTCGAGACAGGGGGGACTGAAGCTTTCTTT CASSLETGGTEAFF TRBJ1-1 TRBD1 . TRBV2
TGTGCCAGCAGCTTGGAGAGCGGGACGTACCAAGAGACCCAGTACTTC CASSLESGTYQETQYF TRBJ2-5 TRBD2 . TRBV5-4
TGTGCCAGCAGCATCGGACAGGGGCATCAGCCCCAGCATTTT CASSIGQGHQPQHF TRBJ1-5 TRBD1 . TRBV28
TGTGCCAGCAGCCCCACTAGCGGGAGCTACAATGAGCAGTTCTTC CASSPTSGSYNEQFF TRBJ2-1 TRBD2 . TRBV5-4
TGTGCCAGCAGACGGGACAGATCCTACGAGCAGTACTTC CASRRDRSYEQYF TRBJ2-7 TRBD1 . TRBV2
TGTGCCAGCAGCCAAGCGGAGGGACTACCCTACAATGAGCAGTTCTTC CASSQAEGLPYNEQFF TRBJ2-1 TRBD2 . TRBV14
TGCAGCGTTGAAGGAGCGGCGGGAGGGCCGGATGAGCAGTTCTTC CSVEGAAGGPDEQFF TRBJ2-1 TRBD2 . TRBV29-1
TGTGCCAGCTCACCGTATGGGACAGGGTCGAACACCGGGGAGCTGTTTTTT CASSPYGTGSNTGELFF TRBJ2-2 TRBD1 many TRBV18
TGTGCCAGCAGCTTAGATGTCAGGGCTGAAGCTTTCTTT CASSLDVRAEAFF TRBJ1-1 . . TRBV11-3
TGTGCCAGCAGGTCAGGACAGGGGCAAGAGACCCAGTACTTC CASRSGQGQETQYF TRBJ2-5 TRBD1 . TRBV6-5
TGTGCCACCAGGACAGGGGGCGGGTTTTCAATGAACACTGAAGCTTTCTTT CATRTGGGFSMNTEAFF TRBJ1-1 TRBD1 . TRBV15
TGTGGCAGCCAAAGGGACAGGGGGTACTATGGCTACACCTTC CGSQRDRGYYGYTF TRBJ1-2 TRBD1 . TRBV28
TGTGCCAGCAGGCTAGTGGCCACAGATACGCAGTATTTT CASRLVATDTQYF TRBJ2-3 . . TRBV7-2
TGTGCCAGCAGCGGGCGAGCTTCACTCTACGAGCAGTACTTC CASSGRASLYEQYF TRBJ2-7 . . TRBV7-8